This TCR beta chain stems from a study of shared clonotypes between healthy human individuals. CDR3 size: 14 residues. CDR1 and CDR2 from the germline V gene are MGHDK and SYGVNS. V lost 1 base to trimming and J lost 6 bases, with 9 bases between them. The protocol was immunoSEQ multiplex PCR, while the TCRdb copy is restricted to in-frame clones and leaves out a portion. Here the sample spans roughly 410,000 clones, just over 95% being singletons. This TCR was recovered from a man younger than 45 in good health. The chain employs TRBV25-1 and TRBJ2-2; D is unresolved. Sequenced: memory CD8+ T cells sorted from blood. Documented subset: CD45RO+ cells pooled with CCR7-negative TemRA cells. CDR3 protein: CASSESPTAGELFF. In DNA form, the CDR3 reads TGTGCCAGCAGTGAATCGCCGACCGCCGGGGAGCTGTTTTTT.